These T cell receptor beta chains were read from a single sample in a study of stem cell transplantation in POMP-related autoinflammatory disease. The data were produced by immunoSEQ multiplex PCR, yet TCRdb's version contains in-frame clones alone and is incomplete. The table shows tens of thousands of clones, with under 95% occurring only once. This sample comprised CD4+ T cells from PBMCs, obtained after stem cell transplantation. The receptors shown here come from a human patient with POMP-related autoinflammation and immune dysregulation (PRAID). Some T cells may be transferred from the graft donor. Both conserved end residues are part of each CDR3. The order of the fields is D gene, V gene, CDR3 protein. The D gene is left open where the match is weak.

D gene: -; V gene: TRBV11-1; CDR3 protein: CASSPSVKGQETQYF
D gene: TRBD2; V gene: TRBV5-1; CDR3 protein: CASKRLAGGGRNNEQFF
D gene: -; V gene: TRBV6-1; CDR3 protein: CASSDPGRYGYTF
D gene: -; V gene: TRBV7-3; CDR3 protein: CASSLVGQGGYTF
D gene: -; V gene: TRBV27; CDR3 protein: CASSSTNRRFSGNTIYF
D gene: -; V gene: TRBV28; CDR3 protein: CASDTPSGANVLTF
D gene: -; V gene: TRBV6-2/TRBV6-3; CDR3 protein: CASSKDRRSSGNTIYF
D gene: -; V gene: TRBV12-5; CDR3 protein: CASGSRTDTQYF
D gene: -; V gene: TRBV6-1; CDR3 protein: CASSEIWGGANEKLFF
D gene: -; V gene: TRBV7-6; CDR3 protein: CASSLASNQPQHF
D gene: -; V gene: TRBV7-9; CDR3 protein: CATTSRGRGQEKNTGELFF
D gene: -; V gene: TRBV11-2; CDR3 protein: CASSRGGPQHF
D gene: -; V gene: TRBV28; CDR3 protein: CASSPTEGQNWGYTF
D gene: -; V gene: TRBV10-1; CDR3 protein: CASSESLGEKLFF
D gene: TRBD1; V gene: TRBV30; CDR3 protein: CAWSPTGAGNTIYF
D gene: -; V gene: TRBV9; CDR3 protein: CASSVELQGHGYTF